The 20 T cell receptor beta chains below come from one sample, sequenced in a study of T-cell reconstitution after alpha-beta-depleted transplantation in children. A TCRbeta library incorporating unique molecular identifiers was prepared. TCRdb reprocessed the PCR reads via MiXCR and lists one record per CDR3 protein. The repertoire holds under 750,000 distinct CDR3 sequences, about 23% seen once, with 13% to 15% in the top ten. This sample comprised PBMCs, mostly from graft donor cells, obtained 360 days after TCRalphabeta/CD19-depleted stem cell transplant. The receptors stem from a boy in the first two years of life who had a stem cell transplant for acute myeloid leukemia, so the T cells may come from the graft donor.

V and J are TRBV11-2 and TRBJ1-1, with D unresolved. V shed 0 bases and J shed 1 base, with 12 bases lying between them. This CDR3 comprises 16 residues. Germline loops: CDR1 SGHAT, CDR2 FQNNGV. The CDR3 DNA sequence: TGTGCCAGCAGCTTAGATCTGGTCGCCAGGAACACTGAAGCTTTCTTT. Protein product: CASSLDLVARNTEAFF.

This clonotype was detected ten times or more. CDR3 nucleotide sequence: TGTGCCAGCAGTTATCGTTGGAACGATGAGCAGTTCTTC. It specifies CASSYRWNDEQFF. The chain combines TRBV6-5 with TRBJ2-1; D is uncertain. Trimming took 3 bases from V and 8 from J, leaving 11 bases between them. Germline V gene lookup returns CDR1 MNHEY and CDR2 SVGAGI. The CDR3 loop spans 13 amino acids.

The chain uses TRBV29-1 and TRBJ1-1; possibly TRBD1 for D (5 bases). Per germline, CDR1 SQVTM and CDR2 ANQGSEA. V lost 8 bases and J 0 bases, leaving 16 bases between the germline ends. The CDR3 totals 14 residues. CDR3 nucleotide sequence: TGCAGCTCCCGGAAGGGGAACATGAACACTGAAGCTTTCTTT. Residues: CSSRKGNMNTEAFF.

This clonotype was found once. This sequence joins TRBV3-1 and TRBJ2-7, with D hard to call. The CDR3 length is 14 residues. V was shortened by 5 bases and J by 2 bases, with 13 bases between the two germline ends. The germline CDR1 and CDR2 sequences are LGHDT and YNNKEL (reference sequence). CDR3 sequence reads: CASSATLRTYEQYF. In DNA form, the CDR3 reads TGTGCCAGCAGCGCAACCTTACGAACCTACGAGCAGTACTTC.

This clonotype came up a few times. The chain is built from TRBV6-1 and TRBJ1-6; 8 bases are shared with TRBD1. Germline V gene lookup returns CDR1 MNHNS and CDR2 SASEGT. The CDR3 totals 13 residues. V gave up 8 bases and J gave up 8 bases; unmatched junction bases: 5. CDR3 sequence (DNA): TGTGCCAGCCGGGACAGGTCTCATTCACCCCTCCACTTT. It yields the protein CASRDRSHSPLHF.

This clonotype was seen only a few times. The chain carries TRBV20-1 and TRBJ1-2, with D possibly TRBD1 on 6 matching bases. The CDR3 is 13 residues long. Germline lookup yields CDR1 DFQATT and CDR2 SNEGSKA (reference sequence). The V gene lost 5 bases and the J gene lost 3 bases, with 13 bases spanning the gap. CDR3 loop: CSAVAGTHYGYTF. CDR3 DNA sequence: TGCAGTGCTGTCGCCGGGACACACTATGGCTACACCTTC.

This clonotype was counted between two and nine times. Here the CDR3 reads CASSWTGGSSYNEQFF. The DNA for the CDR3 is TGCGCCAGCAGCTGGACGGGGGGGAGCTCCTACAATGAGCAGTTCTTC. V usage is TRBV5-1 and J usage is TRBJ2-1, with TRBD2 matching 8 bases. In germline, CDR1 is SGHRS, CDR2 YFSETQ. V was clipped by 3 bases and J by 0 bases; unmatched bases: 5. The CDR3 extends over 16 amino acids.

The V and J genes are TRBV5-1 and TRBJ2-3; D may correspond to TRBD1 or TRBD2 (5 bases each). Germline CDR1 reads SGHRS; CDR2 reads YFSETQ. Deletions cut 0 bases from V and 5 bases from J, with 13 bases between. The CDR3 is 15 residues long. Here the CDR3 DNA reads TGCGCCAGCAGCTTGGGAGGGGCGACCCTAGATACGCAGTATTTT. Translation gives CASSLGGATLDTQYF.

The sample holds a few counts of this clonotype. The V gene is TRBV12-3 or TRBV12-4, the J gene TRBJ2-7; D perhaps matches TRBD2 (6 bases). The CDR3 has 12 amino acids. Trimming cost V 8 bases and J 3 bases, with 11 bases left between them. Written as DNA, the CDR3 is TGTGCCAGCCTCGGAGGGGTCTACGAGCAGTACTTC. This codes for CASLGGVYEQYF.

The chain links TRBV6-2 or TRBV6-3 to TRBJ2-7, with 8 positions matching TRBD2. CDR1 is MNHEY and CDR2 is SVGEGT in the germline V gene. CDR3 length: 12 residues. After removal of 8 bases from V and 4 bases from J, the junction contained 4 bases not matched to a gene. This chain's CDR3 is CASGLAGYEQYV. The CDR3 coding sequence is TGTGCCAGCGGTCTAGCGGGTTACGAGCAGTACGTC.

This clonotype was recorded only once. The chain is built from TRBV12-3 or TRBV12-4 and TRBJ1-2, with TRBD1 as a possible D gene (6 bases). V shed 2 bases and J shed 8 bases, with 12 bases lying between them. The CDR3 spans 13 residues. As DNA, the CDR3 is TGTGCCAGCAGTTTAACCAGGGGTGACGGCTACACCTTC. As protein: CASSLTRGDGYTF.

The V gene is TRBV20-1, the J gene TRBJ2-5, with 7 bases matching TRBD2. In germline, CDR1 is DFQATT, CDR2 SNEGSKA (reference sequence). This CDR3 is 14 amino acids long. J gave up 3 bases and V 4 bases, and 8 bases lay outside the gene matches. The CDR3 region is CSATPRAGEETQYF. DNA of the CDR3: TGCAGTGCTACCCCGAGGGCGGGGGAAGAGACCCAGTACTTC.

At least ten counts were recorded for this clonotype. The V and J genes are TRBV21-1 and TRBJ2-3; TRBD1 is the table's D call, not checked against the DNA. TRBV21-1 is a recognized pseudogene. This CDR3 has 16 residues. CDR3 residues: CASSIPGFTSTDTQYF. CDR3 sequence (DNA): TGTGCCAGCAGCATTCCGGGGTTTACTAGCACAGATACGCAGTATTTT.

Only a few counts were recorded for this clonotype. The chain employs TRBV25-1 and TRBJ1-5; 7 bases align to TRBD1. Trimming at V came to 1 base and at J to 4 bases, leaving 10 bases not matched to a gene. The CDR3 sequence is 17 residues long. Germline V gene sequence: CDR1 MGHDK, CDR2 SYGVNS. The CDR3 DNA is TGTGCCAGCAGTGAATTCGGAGGGCAGGGGGGAAATCAGCCCCAGCATTTT. This encodes CASSEFGGQGGNQPQHF.

The rearrangement uses TRBV20-1 and TRBJ2-3; D uncertain. The germline V and J ends were trimmed by 3 bases and 7 bases, with 17 bases remaining between them. The germline V gene has CDR1 DFQATT and CDR2 SNEGSKA (reference sequence). The CDR3 runs 14 residues. CDR3 bases: TGCAGTGCTAGCAGGTTCCAAACACAAAATACGCAGTATTTT. It yields the protein CSASRFQTQNTQYF.

V usage is TRBV7-2 and J usage is TRBJ2-2, with 7 bases identical to TRBD1. J lost 3 bases, V lost 4 bases, and 11 bases had no gene match. CDR1 SGHTA and CDR2 FQGNSA come from the germline V gene. The CDR3 runs to 17 residues. The CDR3 region has the DNA TGTGCCAGCAGCTCCCCGGGCAGGGGGAGCGACACCGGGGAGCTGTTTTTT. Protein sequence: CASSSPGRGSDTGELFF.

This rearrangement joins TRBV7-9 to TRBJ2-7, with D tentatively TRBD1 (5 bases). Deletions cut 6 bases from V and 7 bases from J, with 13 bases between. The CDR3 is 12 residues long. The germline CDR1 and CDR2 sequences are SEHNR and FQNEAQ (reference sequence). The CDR3 region is CASSHTGREQYV. The CDR3 DNA follows: TGTGCCAGCAGTCACACAGGACGGGAGCAGTACGTC.

This clonotype was seen more than once but under ten times. J is TRBJ2-3 and V is TRBV10-3; D might be TRBD1 (6 bases). Trimming removed 4 bases from V and 1 base from J, with 15 bases in between. The length of the CDR3 is 16 residues. CDR1 ENHRY and CDR2 SYGVKD come from the germline V gene. Written as DNA, the CDR3 is TGTGCCATCAGTGCGAACAGGGAAGTGGGCACAGATACGCAGTATTTT. Its translation: CAISANREVGTDTQYF.

The chain uses TRBV6-2 or TRBV6-3 and TRBJ1-4, with D maybe TRBD1 (5 bases). The V gene lost 7 bases and the J gene lost 5 bases, with 20 bases spanning the gap. The CDR3 length is 16 residues. Germline V gene data show CDR1 as MNHEY and CDR2 as SVGEGT. The CDR3 DNA reads TGTGCCAGCACTTTGGGGGGGAGGCGTCAGAATGAAAAACTGTTTTTT. This encodes CASTLGGRRQNEKLFF.

The sample holds a few counts of this clonotype. The CDR3 sequence is CSCTTGAPQETQYF. The CDR3 bases are TGCAGCTGTACGACAGGGGCACCTCAAGAGACCCAGTACTTC. This chain uses TRBV29-1 with TRBJ2-5; TRBD1 agrees at 8 bases. The V gene end was trimmed by 8 bases and the J gene end by 2 bases; junction bases not matched to a gene: 10. This CDR3 has 14 residues. Germline-derived CDR1 and CDR2 are SQVTM and ANQGSEA.